These 31 T cell receptor beta chains share one sample of origin, sequenced in a study of T cells in Graves' hyperthyroidism and ophthalmopathy. Regions amplified from RNA transcripts were the TCR beta CDR3 regions. RT-PCR in the first round (using the HTBI primer set) targeted the TCR CDR3. In TCRdb, the multiplex PCR reads were re-called with MiXCR into one record per CDR3 protein. The sample includes about 280,000 distinct CDR3 sequences, less than 30% seen only once; the top ten take about 25%. The sequenced material came from blood. The receptors were gathered from a man aged 40-50 years with Graves' hyperthyroidism that later progressed to Graves' ophthalmopathy.

In this sample, this clonotype turned up once. The chain links TRBV6-2 or TRBV6-3 to TRBJ2-7; 9 nucleotides align to TRBD2. CDR1 is MNHEY and CDR2 is SVGEGT in the germline V gene. The CDR3 runs 14 residues. The V and J ends lost 5 bases and 3 bases, in that order; junction bases with no gene match: 5. Here the CDR3 reads CASSPSGALYEQYF. Written as DNA, the CDR3 is TGTGCCAGCAGTCCTAGCGGGGCACTCTACGAGCAGTACTTC.

This clonotype was counted at least ten times. V usage is TRBV5-1 and J usage is TRBJ2-7; TRBD1 matches 7 bases. V lost 0 bases, J lost 0 bases, and 6 bases stayed unmatched. CDR1 SGHRS and CDR2 YFSETQ come from the germline V gene. CDR3 length equals 16 residues. The CDR3 DNA is TGCGCCAGCAGCTTGGTGCCGGGACAGAGCTCCTACGAGCAGTACTTC. Translated: CASSLVPGQSSYEQYF.

The chain couples TRBV30 to TRBJ1-1; no clear D. This CDR3 has 11 amino acids. Trimming took off 0 bases at V and 3 bases at J, with 2 bases between the two ends. The germline V gene has CDR1 GTSNPN and CDR2 SVGIG (reference sequence). The CDR3 DNA reads as TGTGCCTGGAGTGTACACACTGAAGCTTTCTTT. This sequence encodes CAWSVHTEAFF.

There are a few counts of this clonotype. V and J are TRBV28 and TRBJ2-7; D is ambiguous. Trimming stripped 2 bases from V and 1 base from J, with 12 bases between. Germline assignment: CDR1 MDHEN and CDR2 SYDVKM. CDR3 length equals 15 residues. CDR3 amino acids: CASSLGSGRSYEQYF. In DNA form, the CDR3 reads TGTGCCAGCAGTTTAGGGTCAGGCCGATCCTACGAGCAGTACTTC.

This clonotype occurred many times. The chain couples TRBV15 to TRBJ2-5; TRBD2 matches 7 bases. Germline CDR1 is LNHNV and CDR2 is YYDKDF (reference sequence). The CDR3 is made up of 13 amino acids. With V trimmed by 5 bases and J by 4 bases, 4 bases remained unmatched. The CDR3: CATSPIAGETQYF. In nucleotides, the CDR3 is TGTGCCACCAGCCCTATAGCGGGAGAGACCCAGTACTTC.

The table lists this clonotype with many counts. This chain joins TRBV28 and TRBJ2-7; D uncertain. The CDR3 loop spans 15 amino acids. Trimming took off 7 bases at V and 2 bases at J, with 18 bases between the two ends. Looked up from germline, CDR1 is MDHEN and CDR2 is SYDVKM. CDR3 sequence (DNA): TGTGCCAGCAATCCTGTACCGGGTCCGACCTACGAGCAGTACTTC. Its protein product is CASNPVPGPTYEQYF.

This clonotype was counted at least ten times. The chain is built from TRBV6-4 and TRBJ2-2, with TRBD1 matching 9 bases. The junction had 0 bases not matched to a gene; V was cut back by 4 bases and J by 3 bases. The V gene's germline CDR1 is MRHNA and CDR2 SNTAGT. This CDR3 contains 14 residues. The CDR3 DNA sequence: TGTGCCAGCAGTGGGACAGGGGACACCGGGGAGCTGTTTTTT. Its protein is CASSGTGDTGELFF.

The sample holds a few counts of this clonotype. The rearrangement links TRBV9 to TRBJ1-2; no reliable D call. The CDR3 loop spans 15 amino acids. Germline CDR1 and CDR2: SGDLS and YYNGEE. Trimming shortened V by 0 bases and J by 3 bases, and 12 bases separated the two germline ends. The CDR3 protein is CASSVDESPDYGYTF. The DNA for the CDR3 is TGTGCCAGCAGCGTAGACGAGAGCCCTGACTATGGCTACACCTTC.

The gene calls are TRBV12-3 or TRBV12-4 and TRBJ2-4, with D perhaps given as TRBD1 or TRBD2 (6 bases each). The germline V and J ends were trimmed by 2 bases and 1 base, with 12 bases remaining between them. CDR3 size: 16 residues. CDR3 sequence (DNA): TGTGCCAGCAGTTTAAGGGGGGCAGTTGCCAAAAACATTCAGTACTTC. Its translation: CASSLRGAVAKNIQYF.

This clonotype occurred many times. This chain uses TRBV6-4 with TRBJ1-1; 9 bases line up with TRBD1. The CDR3 is 17 amino acids. With V trimmed by 7 bases and J by 5 bases, 17 bases remained unmatched. The germline V gene has CDR1 MRHNA and CDR2 SNTAGT. Here the CDR3 reads CASTPAGLGQGLTEAFF. For the CDR3, the DNA is TGTGCCAGCACCCCGGCGGGGTTGGGACAGGGTTTAACTGAAGCTTTCTTT.

A remark on this clonotype: The junction and the germline gene differ at one end; a read error may be behind it. V usage is TRBV11-2 and J usage is TRBJ1-1, with D possibly being TRBD1 (5 bases). There are 16 residues in the CDR3. Germline V CDR1 and CDR2: SGHAT, FQNNGV. CDR3: CASSGGRGSRNTEVFF. In DNA form, the CDR3 reads TGTGCCAGCAGCGGTGGAAGGGGATCGAGGAACACTGAAGTTTTCTTT.

This clonotype was detected ten times or more. The chain recombines TRBV13 with TRBJ1-2; 7 bases fit TRBD1. V lost 2 bases and J lost 5; bases outside the gene matches: 2. The germline gives CDR1 PRHDT, CDR2 FYEKMQ (reference sequence). This CDR3 has 13 residues. CDR3 protein: CASSLTGVYGYTF. The DNA of the CDR3 is TGTGCCAGCAGCTTAACAGGGGTTTATGGCTACACCTTC.

This clonotype was detected many times. The chain is built from TRBV28 and TRBJ2-7; D not resolved. Germline loops: CDR1 MDHEN, CDR2 SYDVKM. With 4 bases removed from V and 0 bases from J, the gap between germline ends came to 7 bases. The CDR3 runs 13 residues. CDR3 protein: CASSSGVSYEQYF. In DNA, the CDR3 is TGTGCCAGCAGTTCTGGAGTCTCCTACGAGCAGTACTTC.

This clonotype came up many times. The CDR3 DNA is TGTGCCTGGAGTGTACCGGGGCCGGAGGGAGCTTTCTTT. Protein product: CAWSVPGPEGAFF. This sequence joins TRBV30 and TRBJ1-1; the D gene is possibly TRBD1 (5 bases). The length of the CDR3 is 13 residues. The V gene's germline CDR1 is GTSNPN and CDR2 SVGIG (reference sequence). V lost 0 bases and J lost 10, with 15 bases in between.

This clonotype was counted many times. An end of the junction does not agree with germline; a read error may underlie this. V gene TRBV11-2 combines with J gene TRBJ2-2, with D perhaps TRBD2 (6 bases). CDR3 length equals 13 residues. Germline CDR1 reads SGHAT; CDR2 reads FQNNGV. The DNA for the CDR3 is TGTGCCAGCAGCTTAGTAGGTCCCGGGGGGCTGTTTTTT. Protein sequence: CASSLVGPGGLFF.

Ten or more counts support this clonotype. The chain employs TRBV30 and TRBJ2-7, with D tentatively TRBD2 (6 bases). The germline V gene has CDR1 GTSNPN and CDR2 SVGIG (reference sequence). The germline V and J ends were trimmed by 0 bases and 3 bases, with 12 bases remaining between them. The CDR3 sequence is 14 residues long. As DNA, the CDR3 is TGTGCCTGGAGTGTATACGGGAGCAACTACGAGCAGTACTTC. This codes for CAWSVYGSNYEQYF.

This clonotype was counted many times. The V call is TRBV5-6, the J call TRBJ2-7; D is unresolved. V was pared by 6 bases and J by 0 bases, with 16 bases between. Germline assignment: CDR1 SGHDT and CDR2 YYEEEE. The CDR3 is made up of 15 amino acids. This chain's CDR3 is CASNPMGWGSYEQYF. The CDR3 DNA follows: TGTGCCAGCAACCCTATGGGGTGGGGCTCCTACGAGCAGTACTTC. Full variable domain (rest looked up from reference TRBV5-6 and TRBJ2-7): DAGVTQSPTHLIKTRGQQVTLRCSPKSGHDTVSWYQQALGQGPQFIFQYYEEEERQRGNFPDRFSGHQFPNYSSELNVNALLLGDSALYLCASNPMGWGSYEQYFGPGTRLTVT.

This clonotype occurred many times. This chain joins TRBV28 and TRBJ2-5; the match to TRBD2 covers 7 bases. With V trimmed by 6 bases and J by 4 bases, 5 bases remained unmatched. There are 13 residues in the CDR3. Germline V CDR1 and CDR2: MDHEN, SYDVKM. This chain's CDR3 is CASRGGSRETQYF. The CDR3 DNA reads as TGTGCCAGCAGGGGCGGGAGTCGAGAGACCCAGTACTTC. Filled out from reference TRBV28 and TRBJ2-5, the complete variable domain reads DVKVTQSSRYLVKRTGEKVFLECVQDMDHENMFWYRQDPGLGLRLIYFSYDVKMKEKGDIPEGYSVSREKKERFSLILESASTNQTSMYLCASRGGSRETQYFGPGTRLLVL.

As regards this clonotype: Compared with germline, one end of the junction differs, possibly owing to a read error. The chain has TRBV6-1 and TRBJ2-5, with D hard to call. Germline V gives CDR1 MNHNS, CDR2 SASEGT. The CDR3 is 13 amino acids. DNA for the CDR3: TGTCCCAGCTATAAGGAGATCGGAGAGACCCAGTACTTC. It yields the protein CPSYKEIGETQYF.

This clonotype was recorded a few times. The genes are TRBV11-2 and TRBJ2-2, with D tentatively TRBD1 (5 bases). The CDR3 spans 13 residues. Germline assignment: CDR1 SGHAT and CDR2 FQNNGV. Deletions cut 5 bases from V and 6 bases from J, with 10 bases between. The CDR3, as DNA: TGTGCCAGCAGCACGCAGGGCGCCGGGGAGCTGTTTTTT. Translation gives CASSTQGAGELFF.

V and J are TRBV11-1 and TRBJ2-2; 9 bases align to TRBD2. This CDR3 spans 16 amino acids. J lost 5 bases, V lost 4 bases, and 8 bases had no gene match. Germline CDR1 reads SGHAT; CDR2 reads FQDESV (reference sequence). CDR3: CASSSSGLALTGELFF. The CDR3 nucleotides are TGTGCCAGCAGCTCCTCCGGACTAGCGTTGACCGGGGAGCTGTTTTTT.

The chain recombines TRBV6-2 or TRBV6-3 with TRBJ1-5; the D gene is possibly TRBD1 (6 bases). Germline loops: CDR1 MNHEY, CDR2 SVGEGT. The length of the CDR3 is 14 residues. Deletions cut 6 bases from V and 1 base from J, with 10 bases between. This CDR3 is CASRQGISNQPQHF. CDR3 bases: TGTGCCAGCAGACAGGGTATCAGCAATCAGCCCCAGCATTTT.

This clonotype was counted at least ten times. The chain recombines TRBV19 with TRBJ1-3; TRBD1 agrees at 9 bases. Germline V gene data show CDR1 as LNHDA and CDR2 as SQIVND (reference sequence). This CDR3 region has 15 residues. The J segment lost 3 bases and the V segment lost 3 bases, leaving 3 bases of the junction unmatched. CDR3 residues: CASSILTGGGNTIYF. The CDR3 DNA follows: TGTGCCAGTAGTATCCTGACAGGGGGTGGAAACACCATATATTTT. The whole variable domain, remainder taken from reference TRBV19 and TRBJ1-3, is DGGITQSPKYLFRKEGQNVTLSCEQNLNHDAMYWYRQDPGQGLRLIYYSQIVNDFQKGDIAEGYSVSREKKESFPLTVTSAQKNPTAFYLCASSILTGGGNTIYFGEGSWLTVV.

Many counts were recorded for this clonotype. This chain uses TRBV6-1 with TRBJ1-5; weak D call: TRBD1 (6 bases). The germline V gene has CDR1 MNHNS and CDR2 SASEGT. V was shortened by 6 bases and J by 3 bases, with 15 bases between the two germline ends. The CDR3 extends over 15 amino acids. CDR3 sequence reads: CASSAGTLPNQPQHF. The CDR3, as DNA: TGTGCCAGCAGCGCCGGGACATTGCCCAATCAGCCCCAGCATTTT.

This clonotype was recorded many times. The chain carries TRBV6-2 or TRBV6-3 and TRBJ2-2; tentatively, D is TRBD1 or TRBD2 (6 bases each). V lost 6 bases and J lost 4, with 15 bases in between. Germline loops: CDR1 MNHEY, CDR2 SVGEGT. CDR3 length: 15 residues. In DNA, the CDR3 is TGTGCCAGCAGACAACGGGGGCAGGGCACCGGGGAGCTGTTTTTT. This encodes CASRQRGQGTGELFF.

At least ten counts were recorded for this clonotype. V gene TRBV6-5 combines with J gene TRBJ2-7; D perhaps matches TRBD1 (5 bases). The CDR3 runs to 12 residues. The germline CDR1 and CDR2 sequences are MNHEY and SVGAGI. Trimming removed 11 bases from V and 6 bases from J, with 17 bases in between. The CDR3 DNA reads TGTGCCCTCGGCAGGGATTGCTGCGAGCAGTACTTC. Translation gives CALGRDCCEQYF.

This clonotype was detected once. V usage is TRBV6-2 or TRBV6-3 and J usage is TRBJ1-5, with D perhaps TRBD1 (6 bases). The germline V and J ends were trimmed by 1 base and 0 bases, with 10 bases remaining between them. The CDR3 length is 16 residues. Germline-derived CDR1 and CDR2 are MNHEY and SVGEGT. CDR3 nucleotide sequence: TGTGCCAGCAGTTACTTCGGACAGTATAGCAATCAGCCCCAGCATTTT. Its protein product is CASSYFGQYSNQPQHF.

This clonotype was detected ten times or more. The genes are TRBV11-2 and TRBJ1-2; TRBD1 is a possible D gene (5 bases). CDR1 and CDR2 (germline): SGHAT, FQNNGV. V was trimmed by 6 bases and J by 4 bases, leaving 18 bases between them. The CDR3 has 15 amino acids. CDR3: CASSASGGQGYGYTF. The CDR3 coding sequence is TGTGCCAGCAGTGCGAGCGGGGGTCAGGGCTATGGCTACACCTTC. Complete variable domain (other parts from reference TRBV11-2 and TRBJ1-2): EAGVAQSPRYKIIEKRQSVAFWCNPISGHATLYWYQQILGQGPKLLIQFQNNGVVDDSQLPKDRFSAERLKGVDSTLKIQPAKLEDSAVYLCASSASGGQGYGYTFGSGTRLTVV.

This clonotype was seen only a few times. The chain links TRBV12-3 or TRBV12-4 to TRBJ2-7; a possible D gene is TRBD2 (5 bases). CDR3 length: 13 amino acids. Between the trimmed V and J ends, which lost 3 bases and 5 bases, there was a span of 11 bases. CDR3 in amino acids: CASSFRGWDEQYF. CDR3 nucleotides: TGTGCCAGCAGTTTTAGAGGGTGGGACGAGCAGTACTTC.

This clonotype showed up many times. V gene TRBV6-1 combines with J gene TRBJ2-7; a weak D match, TRBD1 (6 bases). Trimming removed 8 bases at V and 3 bases at J, with 11 bases between. Germline V CDR1 and CDR2: MNHNS, SASEGT. The CDR3 sequence is 12 residues long. CDR3 nucleotide sequence: TGTGCCAGCGACCACAGGGACTACGAGCAGTACTTC. It translates to CASDHRDYEQYF.

This clonotype was counted a few times. The chain is built from TRBV12-3 or TRBV12-4 and TRBJ1-1; the match to TRBD1 covers 9 bases. This CDR3 comprises 15 residues. V lost 6 bases, J lost 1 base, and 6 bases stayed unmatched. The CDR3 DNA reads as TGTGCCAGCAGAACTAGGACAGGGGCGAACACTGAAGCTTTCTTT. Its translation: CASRTRTGANTEAFF.